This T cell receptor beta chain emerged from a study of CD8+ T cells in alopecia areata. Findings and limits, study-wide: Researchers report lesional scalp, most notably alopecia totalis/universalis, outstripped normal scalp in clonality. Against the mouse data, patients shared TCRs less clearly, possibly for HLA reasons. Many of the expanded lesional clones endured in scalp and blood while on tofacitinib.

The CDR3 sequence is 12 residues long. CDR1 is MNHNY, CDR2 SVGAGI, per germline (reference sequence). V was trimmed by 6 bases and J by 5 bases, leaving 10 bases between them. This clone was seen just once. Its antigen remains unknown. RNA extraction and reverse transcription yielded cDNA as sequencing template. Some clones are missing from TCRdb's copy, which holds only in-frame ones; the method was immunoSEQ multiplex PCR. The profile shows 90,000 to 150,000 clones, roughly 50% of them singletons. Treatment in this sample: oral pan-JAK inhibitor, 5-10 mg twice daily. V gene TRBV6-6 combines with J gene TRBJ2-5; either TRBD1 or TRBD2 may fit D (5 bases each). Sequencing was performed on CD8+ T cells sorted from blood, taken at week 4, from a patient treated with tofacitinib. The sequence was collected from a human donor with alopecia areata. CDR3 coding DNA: TGTGCCAGCAGGGACGAGGGGGAGACCCAGTACTTC. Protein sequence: CASRDEGETQYF.